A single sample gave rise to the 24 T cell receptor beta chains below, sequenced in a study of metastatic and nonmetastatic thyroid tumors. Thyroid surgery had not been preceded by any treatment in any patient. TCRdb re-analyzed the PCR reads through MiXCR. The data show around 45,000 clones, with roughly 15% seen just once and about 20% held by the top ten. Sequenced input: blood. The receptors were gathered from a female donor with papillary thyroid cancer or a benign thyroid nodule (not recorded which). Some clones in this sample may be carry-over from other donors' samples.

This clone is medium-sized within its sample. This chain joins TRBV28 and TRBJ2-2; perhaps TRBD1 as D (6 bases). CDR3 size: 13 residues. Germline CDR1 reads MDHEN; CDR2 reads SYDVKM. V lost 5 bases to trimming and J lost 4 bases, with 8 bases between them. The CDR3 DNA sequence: TGTGCCAGCAGTGGACAGCCCACCGGGGAGCTGTTTTTT. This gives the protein CASSGQPTGELFF.

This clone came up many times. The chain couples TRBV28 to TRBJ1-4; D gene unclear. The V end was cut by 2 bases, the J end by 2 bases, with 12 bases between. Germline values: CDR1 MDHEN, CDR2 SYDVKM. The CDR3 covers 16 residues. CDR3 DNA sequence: TGTGCCAGCAGTTTAGCCTCGGCAACTACTAATGAAAAACTGTTTTTT. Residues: CASSLASATTNEKLFF.

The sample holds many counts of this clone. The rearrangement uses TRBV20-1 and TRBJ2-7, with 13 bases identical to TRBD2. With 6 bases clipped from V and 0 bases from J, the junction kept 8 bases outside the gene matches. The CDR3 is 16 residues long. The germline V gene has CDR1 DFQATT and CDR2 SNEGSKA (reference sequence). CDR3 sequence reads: CSAPGLAGASSYEQYF. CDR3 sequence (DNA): TGCAGTGCCCCAGGACTAGCGGGAGCCTCCTCCTACGAGCAGTACTTC.

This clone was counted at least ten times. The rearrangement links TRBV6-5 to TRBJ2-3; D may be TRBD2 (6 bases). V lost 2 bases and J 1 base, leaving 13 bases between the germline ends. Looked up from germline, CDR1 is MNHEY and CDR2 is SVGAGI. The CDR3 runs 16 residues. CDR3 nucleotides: TGTGCCAGCAGTTACGATCCGGGAGAGGGCACAGATACGCAGTATTTT. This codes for CASSYDPGEGTDTQYF.

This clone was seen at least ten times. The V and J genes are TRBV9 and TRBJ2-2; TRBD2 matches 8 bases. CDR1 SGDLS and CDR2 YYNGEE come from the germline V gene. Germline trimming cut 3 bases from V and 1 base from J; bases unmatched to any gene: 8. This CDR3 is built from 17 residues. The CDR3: CASSGPLGLGNTGELFF. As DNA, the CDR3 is TGTGCCAGCAGCGGGCCGTTGGGACTAGGGAACACCGGGGAGCTGTTTTTT.

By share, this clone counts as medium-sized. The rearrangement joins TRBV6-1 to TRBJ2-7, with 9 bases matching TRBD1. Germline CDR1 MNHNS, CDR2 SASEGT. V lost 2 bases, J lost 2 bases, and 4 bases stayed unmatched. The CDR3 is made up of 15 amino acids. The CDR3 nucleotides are TGTGCCAGCAGTGAATGGACAGGGGCCCCCTACGAGCAGTACTTC. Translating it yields CASSEWTGAPYEQYF.

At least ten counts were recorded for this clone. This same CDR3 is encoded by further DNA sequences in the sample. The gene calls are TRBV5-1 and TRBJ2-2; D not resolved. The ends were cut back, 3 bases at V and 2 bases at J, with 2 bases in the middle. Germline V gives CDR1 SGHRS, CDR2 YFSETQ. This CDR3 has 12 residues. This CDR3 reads CASSSNTGELFF. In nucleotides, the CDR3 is TGCGCCAGCAGCTCTAACACCGGGGAGCTGTTTTTT. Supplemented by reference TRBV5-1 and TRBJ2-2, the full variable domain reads KAGVTQTPRYLIKTRGQQVTLSCSPISGHRSVSWYQQTPGQGLQFLFEYFSETQRNKGNFPGRFSGRQFSNSRSEMNVSTLELGDSALYLCASSSNTGELFFGEGSRLTVL.

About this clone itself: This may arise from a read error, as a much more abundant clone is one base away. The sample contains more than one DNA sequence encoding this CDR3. CDR3 region: CASSSLVGTSGTDTQYF. DNA for the CDR3: TGCGCCAGCTCTAGCCTCGTAGGCACTAGCGGCACAGATACGCAGTATTTT. The chain couples TRBV5-1 to TRBJ2-3; 7 bases match TRBD2. Per germline, CDR1 SGHRS and CDR2 YFSETQ. The CDR3 spans 17 residues. Trimming removed 7 bases from V and 1 base from J; junction bases left unmatched: 15. Drawing the rest from reference TRBV5-1 and TRBJ2-3, the complete variable domain is KAGVTQTPRYLIKTRGQQVTLSCSPISGHRSVSWYQQTPGQGLQFLFEYFSETQRNKGNFPGRFSGRQFSNSRSEMNVSTLELGDSALYLCASSSLVGTSGTDTQYFGPGTRLTVL.

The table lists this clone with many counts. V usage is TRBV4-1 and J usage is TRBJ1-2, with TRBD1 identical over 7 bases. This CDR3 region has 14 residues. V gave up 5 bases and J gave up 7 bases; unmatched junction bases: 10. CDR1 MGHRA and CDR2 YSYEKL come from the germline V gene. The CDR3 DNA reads TGCGCCAGCAGCTACGCAGGGGGATCGGCTGGCTACACCTTC. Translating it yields CASSYAGGSAGYTF.

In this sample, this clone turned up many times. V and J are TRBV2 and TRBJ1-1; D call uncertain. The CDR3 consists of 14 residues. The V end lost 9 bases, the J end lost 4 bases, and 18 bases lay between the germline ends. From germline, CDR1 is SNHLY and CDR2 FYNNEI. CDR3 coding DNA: TGTGCCAGTCCGCGTGGTATGTTGGGCACTGAAGCTTTCTTT. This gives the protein CASPRGMLGTEAFF.

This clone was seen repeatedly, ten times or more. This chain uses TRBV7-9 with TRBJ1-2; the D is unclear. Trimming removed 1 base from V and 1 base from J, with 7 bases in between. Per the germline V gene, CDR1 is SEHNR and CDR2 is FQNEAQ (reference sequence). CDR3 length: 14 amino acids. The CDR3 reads CASSLVGNNYGYTF. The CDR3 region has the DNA TGTGCCAGCAGCTTAGTCGGCAATAACTATGGCTACACCTTC.

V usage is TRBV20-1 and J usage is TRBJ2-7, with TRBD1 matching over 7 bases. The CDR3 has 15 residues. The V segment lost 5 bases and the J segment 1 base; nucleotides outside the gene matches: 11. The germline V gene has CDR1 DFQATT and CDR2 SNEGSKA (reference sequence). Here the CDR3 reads CSAGDSLTRSYEQYF. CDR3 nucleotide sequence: TGCAGTGCTGGGGACAGCCTGACACGGTCCTACGAGCAGTACTTC.

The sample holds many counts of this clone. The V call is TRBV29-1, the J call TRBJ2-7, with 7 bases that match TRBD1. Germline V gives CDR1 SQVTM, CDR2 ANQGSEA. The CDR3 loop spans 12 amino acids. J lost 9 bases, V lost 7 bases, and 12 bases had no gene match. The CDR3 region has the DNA TGCAGCGCCCTCACAGGGGAAGCGAGGCAGTACTTC. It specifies CSALTGEARQYF.

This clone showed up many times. CDR3 nucleotides: TGTGCCAGCAGCTTCGTTACAGACGAGCAGTACTTC. This encodes CASSFVTDEQYF. The chain is built from TRBV11-1 and TRBJ2-7; the D is unclear. CDR1 is SGHAT and CDR2 is FQDESV in the germline V gene (reference sequence). Deletions cut 3 bases from V and 5 bases from J, with 8 bases between. This CDR3 region has 12 residues.

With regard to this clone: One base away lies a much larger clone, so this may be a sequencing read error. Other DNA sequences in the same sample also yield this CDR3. The CDR3 region has the DNA TGCAGTGCTAGATCCCGCTCTAACTCCTACGAGCAATACTTC. Translated, it gives CSARSRSNSYEQYF. This chain links TRBV20-1 with TRBJ2-7; D is unresolved. The CDR3 runs to 14 residues. Looked up from germline, CDR1 is DFQATT and CDR2 is SNEGSKA (reference sequence).

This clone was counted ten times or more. This chain's CDR3 is CSAGSGQGPPTF. In nucleotides, the CDR3 is TGCAGTGCTGGCTCGGGACAGGGACCACCAACCTTC. The rearrangement joins TRBV20-1 to TRBJ1-2; TRBD1 aligns across 9 bases. Germline lookup yields CDR1 DFQATT and CDR2 SNEGSKA (reference sequence). Trimming took 5 bases from V and 14 from J; bases not matched to a gene: 12. This CDR3 region has 12 residues.

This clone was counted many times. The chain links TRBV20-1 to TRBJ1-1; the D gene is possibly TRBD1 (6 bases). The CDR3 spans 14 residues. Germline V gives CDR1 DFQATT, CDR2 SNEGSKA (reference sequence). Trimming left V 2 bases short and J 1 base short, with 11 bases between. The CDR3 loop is CSARRGQTNTEAFF. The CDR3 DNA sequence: TGCAGTGCTAGACGCGGACAGACGAACACTGAAGCTTTCTTT.

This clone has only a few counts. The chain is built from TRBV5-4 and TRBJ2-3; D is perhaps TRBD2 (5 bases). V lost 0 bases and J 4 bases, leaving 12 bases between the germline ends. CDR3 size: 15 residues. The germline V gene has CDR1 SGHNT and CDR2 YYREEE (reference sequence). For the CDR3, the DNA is TGTGCCAGCAGCTTGGGATACACTAGATCAGATACGCAGTATTTT. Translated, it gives CASSLGYTRSDTQYF.

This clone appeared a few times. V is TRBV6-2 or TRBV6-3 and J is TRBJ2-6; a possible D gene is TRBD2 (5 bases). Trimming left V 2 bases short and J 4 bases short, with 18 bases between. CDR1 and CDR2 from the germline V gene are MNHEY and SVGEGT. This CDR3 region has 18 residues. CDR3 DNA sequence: TGTGCCAGCAGTTACCCCTCCAAGATCACGGGAGGGGCCAACGTCCTGACTTTC. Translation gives CASSYPSKITGGANVLTF.

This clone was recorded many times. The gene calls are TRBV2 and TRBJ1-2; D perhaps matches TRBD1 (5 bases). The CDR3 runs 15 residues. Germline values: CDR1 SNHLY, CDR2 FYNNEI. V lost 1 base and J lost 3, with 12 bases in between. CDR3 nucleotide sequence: TGTGCCAGCAGTGAAGACCTCGGGACGGACTATGGCTACACCTTC. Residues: CASSEDLGTDYGYTF.

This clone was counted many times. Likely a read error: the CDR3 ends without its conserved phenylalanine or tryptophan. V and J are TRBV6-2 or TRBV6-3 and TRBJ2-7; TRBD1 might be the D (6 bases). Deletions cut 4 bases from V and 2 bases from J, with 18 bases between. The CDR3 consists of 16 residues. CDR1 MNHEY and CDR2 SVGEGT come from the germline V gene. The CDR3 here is CASSSLHRVGPYEQYS. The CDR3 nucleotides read TGTGCCAGCAGTTCCCTCCACAGGGTTGGACCCTACGAGCAGTACTCC.

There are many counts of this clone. The CDR3 loop reads CASKGGGRLTDTQYF. The CDR3 DNA sequence: TGTGCCAGCAAAGGGGGAGGCAGGCTCACAGATACGCAGTATTTT. The chain has TRBV2 and TRBJ2-3; D assignment may be TRBD1 or TRBD2 (6 bases each). V shed 7 bases and J shed 2 bases, with 16 bases lying between them. Germline assignment: CDR1 SNHLY and CDR2 FYNNEI. The length of the CDR3 is 15 residues. The full variable domain, completed using reference TRBV2 and TRBJ2-3, is EPEVTQTPSHQVTQMGQEVILRCVPISNHLYFYWYRQILGQKVEFLVSFYNNEISEKSEIFDDQFSVERPDGSNFTLKIRSTKLEDSAMYFCASKGGGRLTDTQYFGPGTRLTVL.

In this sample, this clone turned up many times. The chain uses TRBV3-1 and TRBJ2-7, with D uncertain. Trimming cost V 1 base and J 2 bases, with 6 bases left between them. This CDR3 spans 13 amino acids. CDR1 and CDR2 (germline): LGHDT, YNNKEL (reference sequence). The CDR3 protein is CASSQGRTYEQYF. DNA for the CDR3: TGTGCCAGCAGCCAAGGCCGGACCTACGAGCAGTACTTC.

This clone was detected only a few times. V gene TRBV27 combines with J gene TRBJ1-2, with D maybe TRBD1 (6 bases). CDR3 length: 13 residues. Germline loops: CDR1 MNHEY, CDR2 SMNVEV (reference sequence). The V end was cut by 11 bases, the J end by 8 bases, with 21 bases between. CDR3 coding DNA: TGTGCCTCCCAAACCCGCACAGGGATGGGCTACACCTTC. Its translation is CASQTRTGMGYTF.